A single sample gave rise to the 30 T cell receptor beta chains below, sequenced in a study of T-cell memory formation after mild COVID-19. TCRdb re-derived calls from the 5' RACE reads in MiXCR, one entry per CDR3 protein. The profile shows just over 300,000 distinct CDR3 sequences, roughly 19% of them singletons. The sequenced sample consisted of PBMCs or a T cell subset sorted from them (not recorded which). Every receptor here comes from a man younger than 35 who had mild COVID-19 (a few samples of this study predate the infection). Cell type and time point are not known.

The gene calls are TRBV30 and TRBJ2-3; 8 bases fit TRBD2. The CDR3 is 13 residues long. Unmatched junction bases numbered 4, after V lost 3 bases and J lost 5 bases. The germline V gene encodes CDR1 GTSNPN and CDR2 SVGIG (reference sequence). Here the CDR3 reads CAWRGGGRDTQYF. The CDR3 DNA is TGTGCCTGGAGGGGCGGGGGGCGAGATACGCAGTATTTT.

The chain has TRBV11-3 and TRBJ2-1; D remains unclear. The CDR3 is made up of 12 amino acids. V lost 3 bases, J lost 10 bases, and 10 bases lay in between. Germline V gives CDR1 SGHNT, CDR2 YENEEA. The CDR3 sequence is CASSFGIGEQFF. The CDR3 region has the DNA TGTGCCAGCAGCTTTGGGATAGGGGAGCAGTTCTTC.

This clonotype was recorded a few times. In nucleotides, the CDR3 is TGCGCCAGCAGCCCACTAGGACGGACGTCCACCTACGAGCAGTACTTC. Protein sequence: CASSPLGRTSTYEQYF. This rearrangement joins TRBV5-1 to TRBJ2-7, with TRBD2 as a possible D gene (5 bases). Deletions cut 4 bases from V and 2 bases from J, with 19 bases between. The CDR3 extends over 16 amino acids. From germline, CDR1 is SGHRS and CDR2 YFSETQ.

The chain employs TRBV6-5 and TRBJ2-3, with D possibly TRBD2 on 6 matching bases. CDR3 length equals 15 residues. CDR1 MNHEY and CDR2 SVGAGI come from the germline V gene. Trimming left V 6 bases short and J 2 bases short, with 15 bases between. The CDR3 sequence is CASSRRGGVTDTQYF. The CDR3 DNA sequence: TGTGCCAGCAGCCGCCGGGGCGGGGTCACAGATACGCAGTATTTT.

The genes are TRBV7-8 and TRBJ1-1, with D tentatively TRBD1 (5 bases). The CDR3 runs to 16 residues. Trimming stripped 5 bases from V and 0 bases from J, with 16 bases between. Per the germline V gene, CDR1 is SGHVS and CDR2 is FQNEAQ. CDR3: CASSPISAGMNTEAFF. The CDR3 DNA reads as TGTGCCAGCAGCCCCATATCGGCAGGGATGAACACTGAAGCTTTCTTT. The whole variable domain, remainder taken from reference TRBV7-8 and TRBJ1-1, is GAGVSQSPRYKVAKRGQDVALRCDPISGHVSLFWYQQALGQGPEFLTYFQNEAQLDKSGLPSDRFFAERPEGSVSTLKIQRTQQEDSAVYLCASSPISAGMNTEAFFGQGTRLTVV.

This clonotype was counted many times. The chain combines TRBV12-3 or TRBV12-4 with TRBJ2-1; TRBD1 agrees at 8 bases. The CDR3 has 14 residues. With 6 bases clipped from V and 7 bases from J, the junction kept 8 bases outside the gene matches. In nucleotides, the CDR3 is TGTGCCAGCAGGACAGACAGGGGATGGAATGAGCAGTTCTTC. Translation: CASRTDRGWNEQFF.

The J gene is TRBJ2-3, the V gene TRBV7-9; D uncertain. V was cut by 5 bases and J by 1 base, with 22 bases left in between. The CDR3 is 18 amino acids. Looked up from germline, CDR1 is SEHNR and CDR2 is FQNEAQ (reference sequence). CDR3 protein: CASSTIASAGLGTDTQYF. DNA of the CDR3: TGTGCCAGCAGCACGATCGCTTCGGCCGGGTTAGGCACAGATACGCAGTATTTT.

This clonotype was observed a handful of times. CDR3 bases: TGTGCCAGCAGCCCCAGTAACACCTATGGCTACACCTTC. Its translation is CASSPSNTYGYTF. This chain uses TRBV6-6 with TRBJ1-2, with D uncertain. Trimming removed 6 bases at V and 4 bases at J, with 12 bases between. The CDR3 sequence is 13 residues long. From germline, CDR1 is MNHNY and CDR2 SVGAGI (reference sequence).

V and J are TRBV3-1 and TRBJ2-5; 8 bases fit TRBD2. The CDR3 covers 15 residues. V shed 4 bases and J 5 bases; nucleotides not matched to a gene: 9. Germline V gene lookup returns CDR1 LGHDT and CDR2 YNNKEL (reference sequence). CDR3 in DNA: TGTGCCAGCAGCCCCCCGGCGGGGGGTCGGGAGACCCAGTACTTC. This codes for CASSPPAGGRETQYF.

This clonotype was seen a few times. The chain carries TRBV28 and TRBJ2-7; 8 bases match TRBD2. Unmatched junction bases numbered 2, after V lost 2 bases and J lost 2 bases. CDR1 and CDR2 from the germline V gene are MDHEN and SYDVKM. CDR3 length: 14 residues. The chain's CDR3 is CASSLTGGTYEQYV. CDR3 nucleotides: TGTGCCAGCAGTTTAACGGGAGGGACCTACGAGCAGTACGTC.

The V and J genes are TRBV20-1 and TRBJ1-2, with D possibly being TRBD1 (6 bases). The CDR3 sequence is 13 residues long. Germline CDR1 is DFQATT and CDR2 is SNEGSKA (reference sequence). Trimming cost V 4 bases and J 4 bases, with 13 bases left between them. The CDR3 spells CSATGGGGYGYTF. The CDR3 coding sequence is TGCAGTGCTACGGGCGGGGGCGGCTATGGCTACACCTTC.

In this sample, this clonotype turned up a few times. The genes are TRBV7-9 and TRBJ1-1; D is undetermined. The germline V gene encodes CDR1 SEHNR and CDR2 FQNEAQ (reference sequence). The V gene lost 5 bases and the J gene lost 5 bases, with 15 bases spanning the gap. The CDR3 contains 14 residues. CDR3 DNA: TGTGCCAGCAGCCGTGCCCAAGCGGAAACTGAAGCTTTCTTT. Its translation: CASSRAQAETEAFF.

This clonotype was detected only a few times. One junction end disagrees with the germline gene, perhaps due to a read error. The rearrangement uses TRBV12-3 or TRBV12-4 and TRBJ2-3; D remains ambiguous. The CDR3 runs to 14 residues. The CDR3 region is CASSLEASTDTQYF. In DNA form, the CDR3 reads TGTGCCAGCAGCTTAGAGGCTAGCACAGATACGCAGTATTTT.

The V call is TRBV20-1, the J call TRBJ1-2, with D tentatively TRBD1 (5 bases). Trimming cost V 5 bases and J 0 bases, with 10 bases left between them. The CDR3 has 13 amino acids. Germline CDR1 is DFQATT and CDR2 is SNEGSKA (reference sequence). Written as DNA, the CDR3 is TGCAGTGCTCCACTCAGGGCTAACTATGGCTACACCTTC. As protein: CSAPLRANYGYTF.

The sample holds many counts of this clonotype. The gene calls are TRBV6-1 and TRBJ1-5; 7 bases match TRBD1. With 6 bases clipped from V and 1 base from J, the junction kept 6 bases outside the gene matches. CDR3 size: 15 residues. Germline values: CDR1 MNHNS, CDR2 SASEGT. The CDR3 nucleotides read TGTGCCAGCAGCAGGACAGGCGGGAGCAATCAGCCCCAGCATTTT. This gives the protein CASSRTGGSNQPQHF.

This clonotype has more than one count but fewer than ten. The rearrangement uses TRBV27 and TRBJ2-6, with D maybe TRBD1 (6 bases). V was shortened by 6 bases and J by 4 bases, with 13 bases between the two germline ends. There are 15 residues in the CDR3. Germline assignment: CDR1 MNHEY and CDR2 SMNVEV (reference sequence). This CDR3 reads CASRSGVVGANVLTF. The CDR3 DNA sequence: TGTGCCAGCAGATCAGGGGTAGTCGGGGCCAACGTCCTGACTTTC.

The rearrangement links TRBV11-3 to TRBJ2-1, with TRBD2 matching 8 bases. CDR3 length: 17 residues. Losses at the gene ends were 4 bases for V and 8 bases for J; bases not matched to a gene: 16. Per germline, CDR1 SGHNT and CDR2 YENEEA. CDR3 amino acids: CASSYPLSRGAGDEQFF. The CDR3 bases are TGTGCCAGCAGCTACCCGCTATCGCGGGGGGCCGGGGATGAGCAGTTCTTC.

This clonotype was found a few times. The gene calls are TRBV7-6 and TRBJ1-1; 7 nucleotides match TRBD1. Germline CDR1 is SGHVS and CDR2 is FNYEAQ. V was clipped by 7 bases and J by 7 bases; unmatched bases: 9. The CDR3 totals 13 residues. The CDR3 nucleotides read TGTGCCAGCACCCTGACAGGGAACGGTGAAGCTTTCTTT. Translation: CASTLTGNGEAFF.

With respect to this clonotype: Compared with germline, one end of the junction differs, possibly owing to a read error. This chain links TRBV12-3 or TRBV12-4 with TRBJ2-1; TRBD1 matches at 7 bases. This CDR3 is built from 14 residues. The CDR3 spells CASSLGRGLYEEFF. Written as DNA, the CDR3 is TGTGCCAGCAGTTTAGGAAGGGGGCTGTATGAGGAGTTCTTC.

V is TRBV19 and J is TRBJ1-1; 7 nucleotides align to TRBD1. The V gene's germline CDR1 is LNHDA and CDR2 SQIVND (reference sequence). V trimming: 6 bases; J trimming: 1 base; junction bases outside the gene matches: 5. This CDR3 contains 14 residues. The CDR3 reads CASSWTGQNTEAFF. The CDR3 region has the DNA TGTGCCAGTAGCTGGACAGGACAGAACACTGAAGCTTTCTTT.

This clonotype was counted only a few times. The rearrangement joins TRBV28 to TRBJ1-4; 8 bases are shared with TRBD1. The CDR3 loop spans 13 amino acids. J lost 10 bases, V lost 4 bases, and 5 bases had no gene match. CDR1 MDHEN and CDR2 SYDVKM come from the germline V gene. CDR3 protein: CASSSLGQGKLFF. CDR3 DNA: TGTGCCAGCAGTTCCCTCGGACAGGGAAAACTGTTTTTT.

The sample holds a few counts of this clonotype. This chain uses TRBV20-1 with TRBJ2-1; 7 positions match TRBD1. The V gene end was trimmed by 5 bases and the J gene end by 0 bases; junction bases not matched to a gene: 10. This CDR3 region has 16 residues. Germline lookup yields CDR1 DFQATT and CDR2 SNEGSKA (reference sequence). CDR3 bases: TGCAGTGCTCGGAGAGTCCGGGACAGCTCCTACAATGAGCAGTTCTTC. It yields the protein CSARRVRDSSYNEQFF.

Only a few counts were recorded for this clonotype. This chain links TRBV4-2 with TRBJ1-5; a possible D gene is TRBD1 (5 bases). V lost 0 bases and J 0 bases, leaving 12 bases between the germline ends. Germline-derived CDR1 and CDR2 are LGHNA and YNFKEQ. This CDR3 is built from 17 residues. The CDR3 nucleotides read TGTGCCAGCAGCCAAGATCTTGGGCAGGGTAGCAATCAGCCCCAGCATTTT. As protein: CASSQDLGQGSNQPQHF.

The chain couples TRBV6-5 to TRBJ2-6; TRBD1 matches at 8 bases. With V trimmed by 6 bases and J by 4 bases, 2 bases remained unmatched. This CDR3 has 14 amino acids. Germline CDR1 reads MNHEY; CDR2 reads SVGAGI. The DNA of the CDR3 is TGTGCCAGCAGGACAGGGGCCGGGGCCAACGTCCTGACTTTC. This translates into CASRTGAGANVLTF.

V and J are TRBV5-1 and TRBJ2-1; 7 bases are shared with TRBD2. Losses at the gene ends were 1 base for V and 12 bases for J; bases not matched to a gene: 4. The V gene's germline CDR1 is SGHRS and CDR2 YFSETQ. The CDR3 length is 12 residues. The CDR3 region is CASSLFREGQFF. Written as DNA, the CDR3 is TGCGCCAGCAGCTTGTTCAGGGAGGGGCAGTTCTTC.

The V call is TRBV28, the J call TRBJ2-7; D remains ambiguous. The CDR3 covers 13 residues. Deletions cut 6 bases from V and 6 bases from J, with 15 bases between. Germline V CDR1 and CDR2: MDHEN, SYDVKM. The CDR3 is CASRSGWVPEQYV. The CDR3 DNA follows: TGTGCCAGCAGATCCGGCTGGGTCCCCGAGCAGTACGTC.

The V call is TRBV3-1, the J call TRBJ2-7; D may correspond to TRBD1 or TRBD2 (5 bases each). CDR1 and CDR2 (germline): LGHDT, YNNKEL (reference sequence). This CDR3 is built from 13 residues. Trimming stripped 0 bases from V and 7 bases from J, with 10 bases between. The CDR3 sequence is CASSQEAGSEQYF. The CDR3 DNA is TGTGCCAGCAGCCAAGAAGCAGGGAGTGAGCAGTACTTC.

This clonotype was seen more than once but under ten times. The chain carries TRBV11-2 and TRBJ2-3; 8 bases align to TRBD2. The germline gives CDR1 SGHAT, CDR2 FQNNGV. The V gene end was trimmed by 5 bases and the J gene end by 3 bases; junction bases not matched to a gene: 10. This CDR3 is built from 16 residues. Written as DNA, the CDR3 is TGTGCCAGCAGCCTGGGGATAGCGGGGACAACAGATACGCAGTATTTT. Residues: CASSLGIAGTTDTQYF.

The V gene is TRBV6-2 or TRBV6-3, the J gene TRBJ2-7; D unclear. The CDR3 consists of 13 residues. V lost 6 bases, J lost 0 bases, and 9 bases lay in between. Germline V CDR1 and CDR2: MNHEY, SVGEGT. The chain's CDR3 is CASSYAVSYEQYV. As DNA, the CDR3 is TGTGCCAGCAGCTATGCCGTCTCCTACGAGCAGTACGTC.

In this sample, this clonotype turned up once. The CDR3 nucleotides are TGTGCCAGCAGAAACGCGGGGGGGTCAGATACGCAGTATTTT. This encodes CASRNAGGSDTQYF. V is TRBV7-2 and J is TRBJ2-3; 9 bases fit TRBD2. Germline assignment: CDR1 SGHTA and CDR2 FQGNSA. The CDR3 consists of 14 residues. Unmatched junction bases numbered 5, after V lost 6 bases and J lost 4 bases. The variable domain in full, with the rest retrieved from reference TRBV7-2 and TRBJ2-3, is GAGVSQSPSNKVTEKGKDVELRCDPISGHTALYWYRQSLGQGLEFLIYFQGNSAPDKSGLPSDRFSAERTGGSVSTLTIQRTQQEDSAVYLCASRNAGGSDTQYFGPGTRLTVL.